The 27 T cell receptor beta chains presented below share a single source sample, sequenced in a study of T cells in Graves' hyperthyroidism and ophthalmopathy. RNA transcripts provided the source from which TCR beta CDR3 regions were amplified. With the HTBI primer set, the TCR CDR3 went through a first round of RT-PCR. A single record per CDR3 protein comes from TCRdb applying MiXCR to the multiplex PCR reads. This table has over 500,000 distinct CDR3 sequences, around 13% appearing once. The specimen sequenced was blood. The receptors were sampled from a woman between 40 and 50 years old with Graves' hyperthyroidism.

This clonotype was detected only a few times. The chain has TRBV24-1 and TRBJ1-1; TRBD1 matches at 8 bases. V lost 7 bases, J lost 4 bases, and 4 bases stayed unmatched. Germline V gene lookup returns CDR1 KGHDR and CDR2 SFDVKD. The CDR3 is 13 residues long. The CDR3, as DNA: TGTGCCACCAGGGGCGACAGGGGCACTGAAGCTTTCTTT. It yields the protein CATRGDRGTEAFF.

This clonotype was detected ten times or more. The chain uses TRBV11-2 and TRBJ2-3; maybe TRBD2 (6 bases). The germline V gene has CDR1 SGHAT and CDR2 FQNNGV. CDR3 length: 18 residues. V lost 1 base, J lost 0 bases, and 17 bases lay in between. CDR3 loop: CASSLGRGRGSSTDTQYF. Written as DNA, the CDR3 is TGTGCCAGCAGCTTAGGCCGGGGGAGAGGGTCTAGCACAGATACGCAGTATTTT.

In this sample, this clonotype turned up many times. This chain uses TRBV20-1 with TRBJ2-7, with 9 bases fitting TRBD1. J was trimmed by 6 bases and V by 0 bases; bases with no gene match: 15. The germline CDR1 and CDR2 sequences are DFQATT and SNEGSKA (reference sequence). The CDR3 loop spans 17 amino acids. CDR3 sequence: CSARDLPGPGQGAEQYF. For the CDR3, the DNA is TGCAGTGCTAGAGACCTTCCAGGTCCGGGACAGGGCGCCGAGCAGTACTTC.

This rearrangement joins TRBV5-4 to TRBJ2-7, with 8 bases fitting TRBD2. This CDR3 contains 14 residues. J was trimmed by 2 bases and V by 2 bases; bases with no gene match: 3. Germline V lookup: CDR1 SGHNT, CDR2 YYREEE (reference sequence). CDR3 protein: CASSFGGDPYEQYF. DNA of the CDR3: TGTGCCAGCAGCTTCGGGGGGGACCCCTACGAGCAGTACTTC. The full variable domain, completed using reference TRBV5-4 and TRBJ2-7, is ETGVTQSPTHLIKTRGQQVTLRCSSQSGHNTVSWYQQALGQGPQFIFQYYREEENGRGNFPPRFSGLQFPNYSSELNVNALELDDSALYLCASSFGGDPYEQYFGPGTRLTVT.

This clonotype has ten or more counts. V gene TRBV30 combines with J gene TRBJ2-2; TRBD1 matches at 10 bases. J was trimmed by 5 bases and V by 5 bases; bases with no gene match: 2. Germline-derived CDR1 and CDR2 are GTSNPN and SVGIG (reference sequence). The CDR3 has 13 amino acids. CDR3 amino acids: CAWWDRGTGELFF. The DNA for the CDR3 is TGTGCCTGGTGGGACAGGGGAACCGGGGAGCTGTTTTTT.

This clonotype occurred many times. The chain couples TRBV5-6 to TRBJ1-4; D is unresolved. The CDR3 has 14 residues. V was cut by 3 bases and J by 2 bases, with 8 bases left in between. Germline loops: CDR1 SGHDT, CDR2 YYEEEE. The CDR3 DNA reads as TGTGCCAGCAGCTACGGAGGGACTAATGAAAAACTGTTTTTT. Amino acids: CASSYGGTNEKLFF.

This clonotype has a count of ten or more. The genes are TRBV6-1 and TRBJ2-1; 7 positions agree with TRBD2. Trimming took 5 bases from V and 4 from J; bases not matched to a gene: 8. The CDR3 runs 15 residues. Germline CDR1 reads MNHNS; CDR2 reads SASEGT. The CDR3 DNA reads as TGTGCCAGCAGTCGCCTGGGGGGGGAATACAATGAGCAGTTCTTC. It encodes CASSRLGGEYNEQFF.

This clonotype was picked up a small number of times. The chain carries TRBV5-1 and TRBJ1-2; 9 bases are shared with TRBD1. CDR3 length equals 16 residues. V shed 3 bases, J shed 0 bases, and the junction held 6 bases outside the gene matches. Germline V gives CDR1 SGHRS, CDR2 YFSETQ. The CDR3 DNA reads TGCGCCAGCAGCTCGGCCGGGACAGGGTCTAACTATGGCTACACCTTC. This translates into CASSSAGTGSNYGYTF.

The sample holds many counts of this clonotype. The chain combines TRBV20-1 with TRBJ2-3, with TRBD2 matching 14 bases. V trimming: 6 bases; J trimming: 4 bases; junction bases outside the gene matches: 6. The CDR3 consists of 15 residues. The germline V gene has CDR1 DFQATT and CDR2 SNEGSKA (reference sequence). The CDR3 sequence: CSARTTSGRADTQYF. In nucleotides, the CDR3 is TGCAGTGCAAGAACGACTAGCGGGAGGGCAGATACGCAGTATTTT.

This clonotype came up many times. This chain joins TRBV12-3 or TRBV12-4 and TRBJ1-1; 11 positions agree with TRBD1. With V trimmed by 6 bases and J by 3 bases, 9 bases remained unmatched. The CDR3 sequence is 16 residues long. The CDR3 DNA reads as TGTGCCAGCAGCTACGGGCCGGGACAGGGGGACACTGAAGCTTTCTTT. It specifies CASSYGPGQGDTEAFF.

In this sample, this clonotype turned up many times. V is TRBV20-1 and J is TRBJ2-1; 10 nucleotides agree with TRBD2. CDR1 and CDR2 (germline): DFQATT, SNEGSKA (reference sequence). With 3 bases clipped from V and 0 bases from J, the junction kept 2 bases outside the gene matches. CDR3 length equals 15 residues. The CDR3 nucleotides are TGCAGTGCTAGGGCTAGCGGGAGCTCCTACAATGAGCAGTTCTTC. As protein: CSARASGSSYNEQFF.

This clonotype was seen only a few times. This chain connects TRBV18 to TRBJ2-7, with 10 bases aligning to TRBD1. This CDR3 is 18 amino acids long. Germline trimming cut 4 bases from V and 1 base from J; bases unmatched to any gene: 13. Germline CDR1 is KGHSH and CDR2 is LQKENI. Written as DNA, the CDR3 is TGTGCCAGCTCACAGGGATCCGGGACAGGGGCCTCTTCCTACGAGCAGTACTTC. The encoded protein is CASSQGSGTGASSYEQYF.

This clonotype was counted at least ten times. The rearrangement joins TRBV2 to TRBJ2-1, with 12 nucleotides matching TRBD2. Per germline, CDR1 SNHLY and CDR2 FYNNEI. Trimming removed 4 bases from V and 3 bases from J; junction bases left unmatched: 4. The CDR3 totals 16 residues. CDR3 residues: CASSVRLAGVYNEQFF. In DNA form, the CDR3 reads TGTGCCAGCAGTGTACGACTAGCGGGAGTCTACAATGAGCAGTTCTTC.

In its sample, this clonotype was seen many times. A read error is possible here, since a much larger clone lies one base away. DNA for the CDR3: TGTGCCAGCACTCAGGGGGCCTACGAGCAGTACTTC. This sequence encodes CASTQGAYEQYF. The chain employs TRBV6-1 and TRBJ2-7, with TRBD1 identical over 7 bases. V lost 7 bases and J lost 2; bases outside the gene matches: 2. Germline assignment: CDR1 MNHNS and CDR2 SASEGT. The CDR3 runs 12 residues.

Only a few counts were recorded for this clonotype. The chain is built from TRBV5-1 and TRBJ1-1; no clear D. This CDR3 has 13 residues. Per the germline V gene, CDR1 is SGHRS and CDR2 is YFSETQ. V was shortened by 3 bases and J by 3 bases, with 9 bases between the two germline ends. CDR3 DNA: TGCGCCAGCAGCTACCAGGCTTACACTGAAGCTTTCTTT. This translates into CASSYQAYTEAFF.

The chain employs TRBV5-1 and TRBJ2-1, with 11 bases matching TRBD2. The junction had 5 bases not matched to a gene; V was cut back by 4 bases and J by 8 bases. Germline V gene lookup returns CDR1 SGHRS and CDR2 YFSETQ. This CDR3 is built from 14 residues. The CDR3 nucleotides read TGCGCCAGCAGCGAACTAGCGGGAGTTCATGAGCAGTTCTTC. This encodes CASSELAGVHEQFF.

In this sample, this clonotype turned up many times. The CDR3 region is CASSLSPGSTEAFF. DNA of the CDR3: TGTGCCAGCAGTTTATCTCCGGGATCCACTGAAGCTTTCTTT. The chain is built from TRBV28 and TRBJ1-1; D uncertain. Trimming pared 1 base from V and 4 bases from J, leaving 10 bases between. This CDR3 is built from 14 residues. Germline-derived CDR1 and CDR2 are MDHEN and SYDVKM.

This chain joins TRBV7-2 and TRBJ2-1; 12 nucleotides line up with TRBD2. The length of the CDR3 is 19 residues. The V gene's germline CDR1 is SGHTA and CDR2 FQGNSA. The V and J ends lost 2 bases and 1 base, in that order; junction bases with no gene match: 9. The CDR3: CASSLFLAGGPQSYNEQFF. As DNA, the CDR3 is TGTGCCAGCAGCTTATTTCTAGCGGGAGGGCCGCAGTCCTACAATGAGCAGTTCTTC.

This clonotype showed up many times. The chain employs TRBV28 and TRBJ2-7; D is ambiguous. The germline V and J ends were trimmed by 7 bases and 7 bases, with 14 bases remaining between them. CDR1 and CDR2 from the germline V gene are MDHEN and SYDVKM. This CDR3 is built from 12 residues. CDR3 in amino acids: CASNKPSWEQYF. Written as DNA, the CDR3 is TGTGCCAGCAATAAACCTTCCTGGGAGCAGTACTTC.

In its sample, this clonotype was seen many times. The rearrangement links TRBV13 to TRBJ1-2; 7 positions match TRBD1. The ends lost 5 bases at V and 2 bases at J; junction bases unmatched: 14. The CDR3 spans 17 residues. Looked up from germline, CDR1 is PRHDT and CDR2 is FYEKMQ (reference sequence). The CDR3 DNA reads as TGTGCCAGCAGCGCAGACAGGGAGGTCGGTATAAACTATGGCTACACCTTC. Residues: CASSADREVGINYGYTF.

Here the CDR3 DNA reads TGTGCCAGCAGCGCCGGGACGGGAACAGGGCCAGCGGGAAGGTCCTACGAGCAGTACTTC. It specifies CASSAGTGTGPAGRSYEQYF. The rearrangement links TRBV9 to TRBJ2-7; a possible D gene is TRBD2 (7 bases). Germline-derived CDR1 and CDR2 are SGDLS and YYNGEE. The V end lost 3 bases, the J end lost 1 base, and 29 bases lay between the germline ends. The CDR3 totals 20 residues. The complete variable domain, with remaining parts taken from reference TRBV9 and TRBJ2-7, reads DSGVTQTPKHLITATGQRVTLRCSPRSGDLSVYWYQQSLDQGLQFLIQYYNGEERAKGNILERFSAQQFPDLHSELNLSSLELGDSALYFCASSAGTGTGPAGRSYEQYFGPGTRLTVT.

V gene TRBV11-3 combines with J gene TRBJ2-7; TRBD1 might be the D (5 bases). The CDR3 is 16 residues long. Germline V gives CDR1 SGHNT, CDR2 YENEEA. Trimming took off 2 bases at V and 0 bases at J, with 14 bases between the two ends. CDR3 bases: TGTGCCAGCAGCTTATTAAGGGGTGGCCTCTCCTACGAGCAGTACTTC. Its translation is CASSLLRGGLSYEQYF.

The table lists this clonotype with many counts. Here the CDR3 DNA reads TGTGCCACCTGGGGTCGGGACCGAGGCACAGATACGCAGTATTTT. This encodes CATWGRDRGTDTQYF. The gene calls are TRBV6-1 and TRBJ2-3, with D possibly being TRBD1 or TRBD2 (5 bases each). Between the trimmed V and J ends, which lost 10 bases and 1 base, there was a span of 18 bases. The length of the CDR3 is 15 residues. Germline-derived CDR1 and CDR2 are MNHNS and SASEGT.

This clonotype has at least ten counts. The rearrangement uses TRBV2 and TRBJ1-2; TRBD1 aligns across 10 bases. The CDR3 runs to 15 residues. J was trimmed by 3 bases and V by 5 bases; bases with no gene match: 6. From germline, CDR1 is SNHLY and CDR2 FYNNEI. The CDR3 coding sequence is TGTGCCAGCAGTCCGGGACAGGGGAGGGACTATGGCTACACCTTC. Protein sequence: CASSPGQGRDYGYTF.

This clonotype was seen many times. The chain has TRBV5-5 and TRBJ2-1, with TRBD2 matching 14 bases. Per germline, CDR1 SGHKS and CDR2 YYEKEE (reference sequence). This CDR3 comprises 18 residues. The trim removed 4 bases at V and 5 bases at J, leaving 11 bases unmatched. The CDR3 nucleotides are TGTGCCAGCAGCCCGGATCCCAGGGGACTAGCGGGAGACAATGAGCAGTTCTTC. It encodes CASSPDPRGLAGDNEQFF.

This clonotype was seen repeatedly, ten times or more. The DNA of the CDR3 is TGTGCCAGCAGCTTCTCAGGGGACACTGAAGCTTTCTTT. It specifies CASSFSGDTEAFF. The rearrangement links TRBV7-3 to TRBJ1-1, with D possibly matching TRBD1 (6 bases). The CDR3 runs 13 residues. Deletions cut 3 bases from V and 3 bases from J, with 8 bases between. The germline CDR1 and CDR2 sequences are SGHTA and FQGTGA. The variable domain in full, with the rest retrieved from reference TRBV7-3 and TRBJ1-1, is GAGVSQTPSNKVTEKGKYVELRCDPISGHTALYWYRQSLGQGPEFLIYFQGTGAADDSGLPNDRFFAVRPEGSVSTLKIQRTERGDSAVYLCASSFSGDTEAFFGQGTRLTVV.

This clonotype was picked up many times. V usage is TRBV27 and J usage is TRBJ1-5; TRBD1 agrees at 11 bases. Unmatched junction bases numbered 15, after V lost 3 bases and J lost 2 bases. Germline V gene data show CDR1 as MNHEY and CDR2 as SMNVEV (reference sequence). The CDR3 totals 20 residues. This chain's CDR3 is CASSFLRTGGEGLGNQPQHF. The CDR3 DNA follows: TGTGCCAGCAGTTTCCTCAGGACAGGGGGCGAGGGGTTAGGCAATCAGCCCCAGCATTTT.